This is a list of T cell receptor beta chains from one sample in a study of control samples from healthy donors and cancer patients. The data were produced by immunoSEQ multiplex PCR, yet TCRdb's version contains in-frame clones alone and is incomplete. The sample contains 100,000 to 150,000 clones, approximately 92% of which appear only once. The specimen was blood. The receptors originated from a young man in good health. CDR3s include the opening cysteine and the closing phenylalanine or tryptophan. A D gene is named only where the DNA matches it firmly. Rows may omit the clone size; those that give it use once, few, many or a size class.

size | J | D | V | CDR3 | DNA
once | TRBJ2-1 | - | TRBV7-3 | CASSLKIAASNEQFF | TGTGCCAGCAGCTTAAAGATCGCCGCGTCCAATGAGCAGTTCTTC
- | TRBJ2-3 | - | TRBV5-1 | CASSFEGTDTQYF | TGCGCCAGCAGCTTCGAAGGCACAGATACGCAGTATTTT
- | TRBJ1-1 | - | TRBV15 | CATSRDLGSRNTEAFF | TGTGCCACCAGCAGAGATCTAGGAAGCCGGAACACTGAAGCTTTCTTT
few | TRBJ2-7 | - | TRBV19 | CASRRTETYEQYF | TGTGCCAGTAGACGGACAGAGACCTACGAGCAGTACTTC
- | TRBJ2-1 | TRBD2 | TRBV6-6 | CASSYELAGYNEQFF | TGTGCCAGCAGTTACGAACTAGCGGGGTACAATGAGCAGTTCTTC
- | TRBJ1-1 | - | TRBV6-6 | CASRTSLNTEAFF | TGTGCCAGCAGAACCTCATTGAACACTGAAGCTTTCTTT
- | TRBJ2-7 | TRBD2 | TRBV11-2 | CASSSYRLAGAVYEQYF | TGTGCCAGCAGCTCCTACCGACTAGCGGGGGCCGTATACGAGCAGTACTTC
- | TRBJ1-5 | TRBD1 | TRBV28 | CASSPGTGGIPSNQPQHF | TGTGCCAGCAGCCCCGGGACAGGGGGCATTCCTAGCAATCAGCCCCAGCATTTT
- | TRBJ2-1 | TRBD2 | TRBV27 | CASKTGGAYNEQFF | TGTGCCAGCAAGACGGGGGGGGCCTACAATGAGCAGTTCTTC
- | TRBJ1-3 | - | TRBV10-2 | CASSEEYDISGNTIYF | TGCGCCAGCAGTGAGGAGTACGACATCTCTGGAAACACCATATATTTT
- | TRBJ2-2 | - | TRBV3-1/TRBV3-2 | CASSQEGGGTNTGELFF | TGTGCCAGCAGCCAAGAGGGAGGCGGCACGAACACCGGGGAGCTGTTTTTT
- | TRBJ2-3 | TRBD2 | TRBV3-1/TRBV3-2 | CASSLVTSGTDTQYF | TGTGCCAGCAGCCTTGTAACTAGCGGCACAGATACGCAGTATTTT
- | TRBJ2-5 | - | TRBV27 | CASSSYAWQGMETQYF | TGTGCCAGCAGTTCCTATGCGTGGCAGGGGATGGAGACCCAGTACTTC
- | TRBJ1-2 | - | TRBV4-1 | CASSQFGAINYGYTF | TGCGCCAGCAGCCAGTTTGGGGCAATAAACTATGGCTACACCTTC
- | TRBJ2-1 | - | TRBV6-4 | CASSDSGDYNEQFF | TGTGCCAGCAGTGACTCAGGGGACTACAATGAGCAGTTCTTC
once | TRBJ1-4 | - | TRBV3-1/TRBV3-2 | CASSQGQNEKLFF | TGTGCCAGCAGCCAAGGACAGAATGAAAAACTGTTTTTT